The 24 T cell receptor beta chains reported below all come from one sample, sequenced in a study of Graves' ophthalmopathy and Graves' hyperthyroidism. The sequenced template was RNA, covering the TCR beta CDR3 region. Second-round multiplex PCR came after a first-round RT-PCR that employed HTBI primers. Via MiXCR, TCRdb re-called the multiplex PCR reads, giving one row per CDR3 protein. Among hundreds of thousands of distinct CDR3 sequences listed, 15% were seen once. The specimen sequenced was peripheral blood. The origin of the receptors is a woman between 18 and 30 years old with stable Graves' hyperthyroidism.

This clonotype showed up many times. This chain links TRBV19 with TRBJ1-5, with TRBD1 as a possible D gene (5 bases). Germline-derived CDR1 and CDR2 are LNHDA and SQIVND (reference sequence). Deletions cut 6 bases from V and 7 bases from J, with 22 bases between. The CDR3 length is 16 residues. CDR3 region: CASREDGVQGGQPQHF. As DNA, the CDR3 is TGTGCCAGTAGGGAGGATGGAGTTCAGGGAGGCCAGCCCCAGCATTTT.

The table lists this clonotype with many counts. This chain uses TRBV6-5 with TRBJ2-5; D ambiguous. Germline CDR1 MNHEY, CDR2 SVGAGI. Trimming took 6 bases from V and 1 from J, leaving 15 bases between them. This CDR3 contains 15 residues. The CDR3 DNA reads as TGTGCCAGCAGCTCCACCGGACGTTCCCAAGAGACCCAGTACTTC. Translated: CASSSTGRSQETQYF.

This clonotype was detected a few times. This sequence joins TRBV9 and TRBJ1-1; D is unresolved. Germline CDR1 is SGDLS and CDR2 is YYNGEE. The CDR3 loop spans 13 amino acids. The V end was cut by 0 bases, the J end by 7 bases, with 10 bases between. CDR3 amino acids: CASSVGRGNEAFF. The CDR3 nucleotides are TGTGCCAGCAGCGTAGGACGAGGTAATGAAGCTTTCTTT.

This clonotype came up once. The CDR3 bases are TGTGCCAGCAGCTTAGCGGGGGCAAGTGGGGGTCAGCCCCAGCATTTT. Its translation: CASSLAGASGGQPQHF. V usage is TRBV7-8 and J usage is TRBJ1-5, with D possibly TRBD1 on 6 matching bases. Germline lookup yields CDR1 SGHVS and CDR2 FQNEAQ. The CDR3 is made up of 16 amino acids. V gave up 0 bases and J gave up 6 bases, with 15 bases separating them.

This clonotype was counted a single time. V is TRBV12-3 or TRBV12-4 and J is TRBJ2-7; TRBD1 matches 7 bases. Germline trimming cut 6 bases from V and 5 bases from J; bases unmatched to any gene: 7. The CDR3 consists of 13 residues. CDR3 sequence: CASRLTGYDEQYF. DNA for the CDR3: TGTGCCAGCAGACTGACAGGGTATGACGAGCAGTACTTC.

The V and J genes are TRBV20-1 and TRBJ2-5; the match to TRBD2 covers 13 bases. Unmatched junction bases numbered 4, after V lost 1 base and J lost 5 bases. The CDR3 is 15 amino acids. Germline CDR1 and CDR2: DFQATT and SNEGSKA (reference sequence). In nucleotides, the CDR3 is TGCAGTGCTAGAGCAACTAGCGGGGGGGCCGAGACCCAGTACTTC. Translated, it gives CSARATSGGAETQYF.

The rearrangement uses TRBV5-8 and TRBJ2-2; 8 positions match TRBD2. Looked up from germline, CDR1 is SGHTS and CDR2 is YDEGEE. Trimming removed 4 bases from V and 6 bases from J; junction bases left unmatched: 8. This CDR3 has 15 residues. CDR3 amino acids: CASSLPGLVAGELFF. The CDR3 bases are TGTGCCAGCAGCCTACCGGGACTAGTGGCCGGGGAGCTGTTTTTT.

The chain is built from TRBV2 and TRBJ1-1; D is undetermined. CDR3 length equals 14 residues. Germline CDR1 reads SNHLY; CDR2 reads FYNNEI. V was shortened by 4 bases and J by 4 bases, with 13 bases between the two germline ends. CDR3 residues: CASSGTFMITEAFF. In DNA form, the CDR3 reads TGTGCCAGCAGTGGGACTTTCATGATCACTGAAGCTTTCTTT.

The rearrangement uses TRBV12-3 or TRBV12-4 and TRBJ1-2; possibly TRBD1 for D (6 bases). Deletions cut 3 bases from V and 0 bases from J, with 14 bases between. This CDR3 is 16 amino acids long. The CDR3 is CASSLSRDIANYGYTF. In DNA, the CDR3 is TGTGCCAGCAGTTTGAGCCGGGACATAGCTAACTATGGCTACACCTTC.

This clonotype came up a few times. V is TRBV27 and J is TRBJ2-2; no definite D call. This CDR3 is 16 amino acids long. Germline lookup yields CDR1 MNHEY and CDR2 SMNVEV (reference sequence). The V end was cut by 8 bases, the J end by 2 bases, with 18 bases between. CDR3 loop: CASSARQDLNTGELFF. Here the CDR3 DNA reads TGTGCCAGCTCGGCAAGGCAGGACCTAAACACCGGGGAGCTGTTTTTT.

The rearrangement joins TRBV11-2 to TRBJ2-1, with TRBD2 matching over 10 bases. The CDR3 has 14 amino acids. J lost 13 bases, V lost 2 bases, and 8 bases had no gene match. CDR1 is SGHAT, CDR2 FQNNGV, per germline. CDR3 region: CASSLSSGRIRQFF. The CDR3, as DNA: TGTGCCAGCAGCTTATCTAGCGGGAGAATCCGCCAGTTCTTC.

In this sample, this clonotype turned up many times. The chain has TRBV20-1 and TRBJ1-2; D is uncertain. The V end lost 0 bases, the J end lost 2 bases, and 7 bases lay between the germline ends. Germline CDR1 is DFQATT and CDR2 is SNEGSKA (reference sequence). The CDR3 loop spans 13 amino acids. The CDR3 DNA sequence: TGCAGTGCTAGAGATAGCGAAAACTATGGCTACACCTTC. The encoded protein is CSARDSENYGYTF.

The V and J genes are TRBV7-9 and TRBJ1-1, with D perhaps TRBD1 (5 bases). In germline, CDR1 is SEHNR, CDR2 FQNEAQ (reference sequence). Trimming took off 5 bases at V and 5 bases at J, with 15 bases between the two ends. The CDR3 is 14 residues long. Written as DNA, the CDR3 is TGTGCCAGCAGCCGACCCGAGGGGCAGACTGAAGCTTTCTTT. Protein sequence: CASSRPEGQTEAFF.

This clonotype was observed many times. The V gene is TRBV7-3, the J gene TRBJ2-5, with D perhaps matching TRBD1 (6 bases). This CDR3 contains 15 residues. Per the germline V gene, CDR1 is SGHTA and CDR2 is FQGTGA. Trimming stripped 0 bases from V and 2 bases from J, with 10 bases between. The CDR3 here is CASSLTGTKQETQYF. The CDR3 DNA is TGTGCCAGCAGCTTAACTGGGACAAAACAAGAGACCCAGTACTTC.

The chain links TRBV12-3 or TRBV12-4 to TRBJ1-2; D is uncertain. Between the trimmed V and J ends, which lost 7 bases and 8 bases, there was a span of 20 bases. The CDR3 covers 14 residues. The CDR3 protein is CASNPPGGLGGYTF. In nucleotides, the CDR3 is TGTGCCAGCAACCCCCCGGGAGGGCTGGGAGGCTACACCTTC.

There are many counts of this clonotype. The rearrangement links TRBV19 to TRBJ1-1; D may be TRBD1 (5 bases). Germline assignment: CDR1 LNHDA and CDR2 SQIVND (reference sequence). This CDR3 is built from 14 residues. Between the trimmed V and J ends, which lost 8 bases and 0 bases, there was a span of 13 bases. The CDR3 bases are TGTGCCAGTTGGGACTTCCAGATGAACACTGAAGCTTTCTTT. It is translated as CASWDFQMNTEAFF. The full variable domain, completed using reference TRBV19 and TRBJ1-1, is DGGITQSPKYLFRKEGQNVTLSCEQNLNHDAMYWYRQDPGQGLRLIYYSQIVNDFQKGDIAEGYSVSREKKESFPLTVTSAQKNPTAFYLCASWDFQMNTEAFFGQGTRLTVV.

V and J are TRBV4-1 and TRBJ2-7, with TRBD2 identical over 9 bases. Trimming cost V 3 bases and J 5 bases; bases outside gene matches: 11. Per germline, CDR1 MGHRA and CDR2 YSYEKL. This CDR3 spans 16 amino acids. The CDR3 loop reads CASSHWGSGRSHEQYF. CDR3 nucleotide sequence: TGCGCCAGCAGCCATTGGGGTAGCGGGAGAAGCCACGAGCAGTACTTC.

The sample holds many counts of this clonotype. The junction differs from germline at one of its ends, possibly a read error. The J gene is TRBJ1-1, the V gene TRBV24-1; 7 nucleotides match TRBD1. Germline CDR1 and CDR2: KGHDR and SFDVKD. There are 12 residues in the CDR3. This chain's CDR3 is CASRGDRTEAFF. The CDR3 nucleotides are TGTGCCTCCAGGGGGGACCGCACTGAAGCTTTCTTT.

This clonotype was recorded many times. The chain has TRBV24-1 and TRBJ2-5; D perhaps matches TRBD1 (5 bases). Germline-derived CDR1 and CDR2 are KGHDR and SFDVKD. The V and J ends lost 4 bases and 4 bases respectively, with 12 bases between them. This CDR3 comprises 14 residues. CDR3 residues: CATSDLREAETQYF. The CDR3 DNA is TGTGCCACCAGTGACCTCAGGGAAGCAGAGACCCAGTACTTC.

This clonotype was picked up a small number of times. The CDR3 sequence is CASSLWDGIYEQYF. CDR3 DNA: TGTGCCAGCAGCCTATGGGACGGGATCTACGAGCAGTACTTC. V usage is TRBV5-5 and J usage is TRBJ2-7; TRBD1 or TRBD2 may be the D gene (5 bases each). Trimming shortened V by 4 bases and J by 3 bases, and 14 bases separated the two germline ends. This CDR3 is built from 14 residues. Germline V gene sequence: CDR1 SGHKS, CDR2 YYEKEE (reference sequence).

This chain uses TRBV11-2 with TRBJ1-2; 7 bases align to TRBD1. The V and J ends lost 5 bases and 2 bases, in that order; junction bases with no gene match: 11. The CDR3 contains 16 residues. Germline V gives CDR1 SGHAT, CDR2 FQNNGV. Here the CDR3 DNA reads TGTGCCAGCAGCACCACCTCTCGACAGGGAAACTATGGCTACACCTTC. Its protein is CASSTTSRQGNYGYTF.

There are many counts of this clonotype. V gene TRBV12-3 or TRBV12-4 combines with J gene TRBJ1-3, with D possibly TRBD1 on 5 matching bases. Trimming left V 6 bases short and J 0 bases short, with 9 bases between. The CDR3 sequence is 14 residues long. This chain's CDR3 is CASRKTASGNTIYF. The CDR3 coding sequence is TGTGCCAGCAGAAAGACAGCCTCTGGAAACACCATATATTTT.

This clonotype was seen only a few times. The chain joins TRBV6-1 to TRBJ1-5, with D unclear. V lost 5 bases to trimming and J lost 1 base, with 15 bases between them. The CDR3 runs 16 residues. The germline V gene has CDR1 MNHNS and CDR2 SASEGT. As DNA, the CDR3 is TGTGCCAGCAGTCTTACAATAGGGTTAAGCAATCAGCCCCAGCATTTT. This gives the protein CASSLTIGLSNQPQHF.

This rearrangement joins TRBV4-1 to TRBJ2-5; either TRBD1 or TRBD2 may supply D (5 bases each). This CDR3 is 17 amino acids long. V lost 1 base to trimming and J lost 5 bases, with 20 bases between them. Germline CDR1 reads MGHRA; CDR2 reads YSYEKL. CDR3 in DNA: TGCGCCAGCAGCCAAGGCCCTGAGAGGGCTTGGGGGGAGACCCAGTACTTC. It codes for CASSQGPERAWGETQYF.